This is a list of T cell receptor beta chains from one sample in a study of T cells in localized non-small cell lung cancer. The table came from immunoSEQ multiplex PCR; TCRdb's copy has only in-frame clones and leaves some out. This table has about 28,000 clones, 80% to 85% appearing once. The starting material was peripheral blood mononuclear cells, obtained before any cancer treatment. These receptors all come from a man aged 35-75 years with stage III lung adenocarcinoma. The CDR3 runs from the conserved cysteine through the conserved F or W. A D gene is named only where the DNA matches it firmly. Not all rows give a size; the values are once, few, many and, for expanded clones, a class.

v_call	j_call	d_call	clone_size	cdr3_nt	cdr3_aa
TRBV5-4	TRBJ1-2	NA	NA	TGTGCCAGCAGCCCGGGCGGGGGGAGCTACACCTTC	CASSPGGGSYTF
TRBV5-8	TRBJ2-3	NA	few	TGTGCCAGCAGCTTGGGGGGGGGCCCAGATACGCAGTATTTT	CASSLGGGPDTQYF
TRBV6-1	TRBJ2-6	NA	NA	TGTGCCAGCAGTGAGGACCGACTATCTACTCTGGGGGCCAACGTCCTGACTTTC	CASSEDRLSTLGANVLTF
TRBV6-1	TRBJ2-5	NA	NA	TGTGCCAGCAGAACAGGTTACGGGGAGACCCAGTACTTC	CASRTGYGETQYF
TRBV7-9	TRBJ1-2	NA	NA	TGTGCCAGCAGCTTAAGGCAGATTACGGGCTACACCTTC	CASSLRQITGYTF
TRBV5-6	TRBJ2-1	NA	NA	TGTGCCAGCAGCTTGGGAGGCCGTGGAAATGAGCAGTTCTTC	CASSLGGRGNEQFF
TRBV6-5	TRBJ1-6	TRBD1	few	TGTGCCAGCAGTTACGTAACAGGGGCTCCATCACCCCTCCACTTT	CASSYVTGAPSPLHF
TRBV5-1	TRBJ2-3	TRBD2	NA	TGCGCCAGCAGCTTGGATTCGAGCGGGAGTGGTATGCAGTATTTT	CASSLDSSGSGMQYF
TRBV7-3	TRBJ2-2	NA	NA	TGTGCCAGCAGCTTTGGGGTAGCGGCCAACACCGGGGAGCTGTTTTTT	CASSFGVAANTGELFF
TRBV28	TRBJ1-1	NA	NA	TGTGCCGTGGTGGAGCGCCGAACTGTTGAAGCTTTCTTT	CAVVERRTVEAFF
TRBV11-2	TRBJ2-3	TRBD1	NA	TGTGCCAGCAGCTTATCGGGACAGGGGGGCACAGATACGCAGTATTTT	CASSLSGQGGTDTQYF
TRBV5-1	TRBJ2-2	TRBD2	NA	TGCGCCAGCAGCTTCCTAGCGGGGGGGCAAACCGGGGAGCTGTTTTTT	CASSFLAGGQTGELFF
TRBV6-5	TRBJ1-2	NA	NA	TGTGCCAGCAGACCGACAGCTTACTATGGCTACACCTTC	CASRPTAYYGYTF
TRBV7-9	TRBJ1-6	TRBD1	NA	TGTGCCAGCAGCCCCGTCTCTTGGACAGGGGCCTCACCCCTCCACTTT	CASSPVSWTGASPLHF
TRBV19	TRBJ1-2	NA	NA	TGTGCCAGTAGTATAGGGCCTGTTGATGGCTACACCTTC	CASSIGPVDGYTF
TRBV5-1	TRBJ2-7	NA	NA	TGCGCCAGCAGAGAACTTAGCTCCTACGAGCAGTACTTC	CASRELSSYEQYF
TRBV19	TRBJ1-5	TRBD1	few	TGTGCCAGTAGCCCGGGACAGGCCCATCAGCCCCAGCATTTT	CASSPGQAHQPQHF
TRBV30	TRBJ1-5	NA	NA	TGTGCCTGCCAAATGGGGGGGGATCAGCCCCAGCATTTT	CACQMGGDQPQHF
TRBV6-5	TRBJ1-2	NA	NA	TGTGCCAGCAGTTACAACCGGGAGGGGGTTGAGGGCTACACCTTC	CASSYNREGVEGYTF
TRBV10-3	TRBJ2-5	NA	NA	TGTGCCACAGGACCGGGCTTGGGAGTGGAGACCCAGTACTTC	CATGPGLGVETQYF
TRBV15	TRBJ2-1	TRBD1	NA	TGTGCCACCAGCAGAGGAGGGGGACAGGGGGCCGGTGAGCAGTTCTTC	CATSRGGGQGAGEQFF
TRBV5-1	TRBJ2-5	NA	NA	TGCGCCAGCAGCTTTCAGGGGTCCCAAGAGACCCAGTACTTC	CASSFQGSQETQYF
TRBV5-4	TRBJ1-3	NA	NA	TGTGCCAGCAGCCCGGGGAGCTCTGGAAACACCATATATTTT	CASSPGSSGNTIYF
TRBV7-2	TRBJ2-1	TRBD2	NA	TGTGCCAGCAGCCCGGGGAGGGGCTCCTACAATGAGCAGTTCTTC	CASSPGRGSYNEQFF
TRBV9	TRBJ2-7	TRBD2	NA	TGTGCCAGCAGCGATACGGGACTAGCGGGAGTCGAGCAGTACTTC	CASSDTGLAGVEQYF
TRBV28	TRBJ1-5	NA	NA	TGTGCCAGCAGTCTCGACAGGACCTTCAATCAGCCCCAGCATTTT	CASSLDRTFNQPQHF